The 16 T cell receptor beta chains presented below share a single source sample, sequenced in a study of cytomegalovirus exposure and HLA in healthy donors. The PCR made use of 60 Vbeta and 13 Jbeta primers. Data came from immunoSEQ multiplex PCR; TCRdb stores just in-frame clones and leaves some out. Altogether 90,000 to 110,000 clones are present, around 85% being singletons, with the ten largest covering around 6.9%. Sequences were obtained from PBMCs. These receptor sequences come from a man younger than 40 in good health and CMV-seropositive.

This clone was recorded once. V gene TRBV7-2 combines with J gene TRBJ2-5; tentative D call: TRBD1 (5 bases). The J call may not be correct, given that the DNA end is closer to TRBJ2-7. This CDR3 contains 14 residues. Germline V gene sequence: CDR1 SGHTA, CDR2 FQGNSA. The CDR3 region is CASSLGGRADEQYF. Here the CDR3 DNA reads TGTGCCAGCAGCTTAGGGGGCAGGGCCGACGAGCAGTACTTC.

The gene calls are TRBV2 and TRBJ2-2; the D is unclear. Germline loops: CDR1 SNHLY, CDR2 FYNNEI. The CDR3 loop spans 14 amino acids. Trimming pared 6 bases from V and 1 base from J, leaving 9 bases between. In DNA form, the CDR3 reads TGTGCCAGCAGCGAGCAGGTGAACACCGGGGAGCTGTTTTTT. Translation: CASSEQVNTGELFF.

In its sample, this clone was seen a few times. The CDR3 loop reads CASRTLQGEQYF. CDR3 nucleotides: TGTGCCAGCAGGACTTTACAGGGGGAGCAGTACTTC. V usage is TRBV28 and J usage is TRBJ2-7; 7 nucleotides line up with TRBD1. Germline CDR1 MDHEN, CDR2 SYDVKM. V was clipped by 6 bases and J by 7 bases; unmatched bases: 6. This CDR3 is 12 amino acids long.

This chain joins TRBV5-1 and TRBJ2-3; 11 bases map to TRBD2. Germline values: CDR1 SGHRS, CDR2 YFSETQ. This CDR3 region has 16 residues. The V gene end was trimmed by 5 bases and the J gene end by 0 bases; junction bases not matched to a gene: 5. CDR3 sequence reads: CASSTSGGPSTDTQYF. In DNA form, the CDR3 reads TGCGCCAGCAGTACTAGCGGGGGACCTAGCACAGATACGCAGTATTTT.

Remarks on this clone: One junction end disagrees with the germline gene, perhaps due to a read error. This rearrangement joins TRBV4-3 to TRBJ1-4, with D tentatively TRBD1 (6 bases). This CDR3 spans 19 amino acids. From germline, CDR1 is LGHNA and CDR2 YSLEER. The CDR3 protein is CASGHRYWDTEVTNEKLFF. In nucleotides, the CDR3 is TGCGCCAGCGGCCATCGATATTGGGACACAGAGGTTACTAATGAAAAACTGTTTTTT.

The chain employs TRBV11-2 and TRBJ1-4; D is unclear. Germline V gene lookup returns CDR1 SGHAT and CDR2 FQNNGV. Trimming took off 3 bases at V and 2 bases at J, with 4 bases between the two ends. CDR3 length: 13 amino acids. Here the CDR3 DNA reads TGTGCCAGCAGCTTCAGGACTAATGAAAAACTGTTTTTT. Its translation: CASSFRTNEKLFF.

Written as DNA, the CDR3 is TGTGCCAGCAGTTACGGGGCGCGGGGCACTGAAGCTTTCTTT. This translates into CASSYGARGTEAFF. The chain is built from TRBV6-6 and TRBJ1-1; tentatively, D is TRBD1 (5 bases). Germline lookup yields CDR1 MNHNY and CDR2 SVGAGI (reference sequence). CDR3 size: 14 residues. Deletions cut 2 bases from V and 4 bases from J, with 11 bases between.

This chain uses TRBV6-5 with TRBJ2-5, with no clear D. Trimming pared 8 bases from V and 2 bases from J, leaving 15 bases between. CDR1 is MNHEY and CDR2 is SVGAGI in the germline V gene. The CDR3 has 14 residues. The CDR3 DNA sequence: TGTGCCAGCCGTTCCGTCAGTTTGCAAGAGACCCAGTACTTC. Its protein product is CASRSVSLQETQYF.

This clone was observed a few times. The rearrangement uses TRBV6-5 and TRBJ1-1; 10 bases agree with TRBD1. The CDR3 extends over 13 amino acids. With 5 bases clipped from V and 5 bases from J, the junction kept 2 bases outside the gene matches. CDR1 and CDR2 from the germline V gene are MNHEY and SVGAGI. The DNA for the CDR3 is TGTGCCAGCAGTCCGGGACAGGGGACTGAAGCTTTCTTT. This codes for CASSPGQGTEAFF.

The chain uses TRBV10-3 and TRBJ2-3; 10 bases are shared with TRBD2. This CDR3 is built from 15 residues. Losses at the gene ends were 6 bases for V and 2 bases for J; bases not matched to a gene: 5. From germline, CDR1 is ENHRY and CDR2 SYGVKD. In DNA form, the CDR3 reads TGTGCCATCAGACCAACTAGCGGGAACACAGATACGCAGTATTTT. This codes for CAIRPTSGNTDTQYF.

This rearrangement joins TRBV7-9 to TRBJ1-1; D not certain. The CDR3 consists of 13 residues. CDR1 is SEHNR, CDR2 FQNEAQ, per germline (reference sequence). The V and J ends lost 6 bases and 4 bases respectively, with 12 bases between them. The chain's CDR3 is CASRSGDGTEAFF. Here the CDR3 DNA reads TGTGCCAGCAGATCCGGGGATGGCACTGAAGCTTTCTTT.

Worth noting for this clone: Other DNA sequences in this specimen translate into the identical CDR3. The chain is built from TRBV9 and TRBJ2-7, with D unclear. V lost 0 bases, J lost 1 base, and 5 bases lay in between. Germline CDR1 and CDR2: SGDLS and YYNGEE. This CDR3 comprises 13 residues. The CDR3 nucleotides read TGTGCCAGCAGCGTAGACAGTTCCTACGAGCAGTACTTC. This gives the protein CASSVDSSYEQYF.

V usage is TRBV7-3 and J usage is TRBJ2-7; 7 bases agree with TRBD1. Germline-derived CDR1 and CDR2 are SGHTA and FQGTGA. The V gene end was trimmed by 2 bases and the J gene end by 2 bases; junction bases not matched to a gene: 6. The CDR3 runs to 15 residues. The CDR3 coding sequence is TGTGCCAGCAGCTTAGACCCGACAGGGCCCTACGAGCAGTACTTC. Translated, it gives CASSLDPTGPYEQYF.

V is TRBV6-6 and J is TRBJ2-7; 8 nucleotides match TRBD1. This CDR3 region has 13 residues. The V gene end was trimmed by 4 bases and the J gene end by 5 bases; junction bases not matched to a gene: 4. Germline loops: CDR1 MNHNY, CDR2 SVGAGI (reference sequence). The CDR3 bases are TGTGCCAGCAGTTCCGCAGGGGGCCACGAGCAGTACTTC. It encodes CASSSAGGHEQYF.

This clone was detected once. The V call is TRBV9, the J call TRBJ2-1, with 9 bases fitting TRBD2. Germline CDR1 is SGDLS and CDR2 is YYNGEE. This CDR3 has 15 amino acids. V lost 2 bases to trimming and J lost 1 base; unmatched junction nucleotides: 1. The CDR3 DNA follows: TGTGCCAGCAGCGTCCTAGCGGGGTCCTACAATGAGCAGTTCTTC. Protein sequence: CASSVLAGSYNEQFF. The full variable domain, in which reference TRBV9 and TRBJ2-1 provide the parts outside the CDR3, is DSGVTQTPKHLITATGQRVTLRCSPRSGDLSVYWYQQSLDQGLQFLIQYYNGEERAKGNILERFSAQQFPDLHSELNLSSLELGDSALYFCASSVLAGSYNEQFFGPGTRLTVL.

This rearrangement joins TRBV19 to TRBJ2-3; TRBD2 matches at 9 bases. This CDR3 spans 15 amino acids. Germline V lookup: CDR1 LNHDA, CDR2 SQIVND (reference sequence). V trimming: 3 bases; J trimming: 4 bases; junction bases outside the gene matches: 5. The CDR3 DNA reads TGTGCCAGTAGTATGGCGGGGGGGCCCGCAGATACGCAGTATTTT. Its protein is CASSMAGGPADTQYF.